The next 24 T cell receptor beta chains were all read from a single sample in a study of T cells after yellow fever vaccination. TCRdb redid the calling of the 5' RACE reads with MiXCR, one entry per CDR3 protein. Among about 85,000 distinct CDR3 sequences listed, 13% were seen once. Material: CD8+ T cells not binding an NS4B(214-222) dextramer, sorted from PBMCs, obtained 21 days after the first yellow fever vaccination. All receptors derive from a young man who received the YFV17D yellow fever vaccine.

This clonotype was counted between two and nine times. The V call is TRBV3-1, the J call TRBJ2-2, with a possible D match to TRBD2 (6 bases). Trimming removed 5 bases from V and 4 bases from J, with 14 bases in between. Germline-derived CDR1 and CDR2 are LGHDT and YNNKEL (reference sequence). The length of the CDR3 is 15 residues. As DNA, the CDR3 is TGTGCCAGCAGCTATACCGGGACTCCCACCGGGGAGCTGTTTTTT. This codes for CASSYTGTPTGELFF.

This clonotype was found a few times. CDR3 amino acids: CASSLDPAGTEAFF. CDR3 sequence (DNA): TGTGCCAGCAGCTTGGACCCAGCGGGCACTGAAGCTTTCTTT. The gene calls are TRBV11-2 and TRBJ1-1; no reliable D call. The V end was cut by 3 bases, the J end by 4 bases, with 12 bases between. CDR1 SGHAT and CDR2 FQNNGV come from the germline V gene. The CDR3 length is 14 residues.

The CDR3 nucleotides read TGTGCCAGCAGCTTAGTAGGAGCGGGTACCACAGATACGCAGTATTTT. It codes for CASSLVGAGTTDTQYF. The chain employs TRBV7-3 and TRBJ2-3; the D gene is possibly TRBD2 (6 bases). V lost 2 bases, J lost 2 bases, and 14 bases lay in between. The CDR3 contains 16 residues. Germline CDR1 and CDR2: SGHTA and FQGTGA. Drawing the rest from reference TRBV7-3 and TRBJ2-3, the complete variable domain is GAGVSQTPSNKVTEKGKYVELRCDPISGHTALYWYRQSLGQGPEFLIYFQGTGAADDSGLPNDRFFAVRPEGSVSTLKIQRTERGDSAVYLCASSLVGAGTTDTQYFGPGTRLTVL.

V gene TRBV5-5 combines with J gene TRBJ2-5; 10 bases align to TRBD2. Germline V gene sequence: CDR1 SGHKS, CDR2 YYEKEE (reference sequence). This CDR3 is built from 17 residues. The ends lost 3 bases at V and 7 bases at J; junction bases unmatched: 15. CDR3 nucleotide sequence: TGTGCCAGCAGCTCCCCCCCTAGCGGGGGACCCTCGAGGACCCAGTACTTC. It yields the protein CASSSPPSGGPSRTQYF.

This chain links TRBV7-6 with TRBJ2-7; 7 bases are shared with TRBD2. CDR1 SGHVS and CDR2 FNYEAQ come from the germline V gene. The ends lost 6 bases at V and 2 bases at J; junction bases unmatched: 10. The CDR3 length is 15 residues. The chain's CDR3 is CASRPGAGDAYEQYF. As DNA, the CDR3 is TGTGCCAGCAGACCCGGGGCGGGGGATGCCTACGAGCAGTACTTC.

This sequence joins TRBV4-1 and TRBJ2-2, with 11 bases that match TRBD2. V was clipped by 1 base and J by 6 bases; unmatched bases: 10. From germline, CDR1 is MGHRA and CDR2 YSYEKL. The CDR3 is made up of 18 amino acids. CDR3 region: CASSQGTVTSGVAGELFF. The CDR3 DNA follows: TGCGCCAGCAGCCAAGGAACCGTGACTAGCGGGGTCGCCGGGGAGCTGTTTTTT.

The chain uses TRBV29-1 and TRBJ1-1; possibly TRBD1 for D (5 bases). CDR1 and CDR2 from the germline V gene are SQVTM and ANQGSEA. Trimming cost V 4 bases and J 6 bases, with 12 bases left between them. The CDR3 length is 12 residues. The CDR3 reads CSVGGNAAEAFF. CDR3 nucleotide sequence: TGCAGCGTTGGGGGGAATGCCGCTGAAGCTTTCTTT.

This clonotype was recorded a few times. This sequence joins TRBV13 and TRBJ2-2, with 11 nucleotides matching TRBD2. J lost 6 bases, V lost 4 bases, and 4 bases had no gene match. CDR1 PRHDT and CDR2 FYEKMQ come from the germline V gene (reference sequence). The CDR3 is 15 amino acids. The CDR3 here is CASSSLAGGAGELFF. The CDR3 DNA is TGTGCCAGCAGCTCTCTAGCGGGGGGCGCCGGGGAGCTGTTTTTT.

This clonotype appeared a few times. This CDR3 is CASSTPGGLGETQYF. In nucleotides, the CDR3 is TGTGCCAGCAGCACCCCAGGGGGCTTAGGGGAGACCCAGTACTTC. The chain combines TRBV11-2 with TRBJ2-5; TRBD1 agrees at 8 bases. V lost 5 bases and J lost 5; bases outside the gene matches: 10. This CDR3 is 15 amino acids long. Germline lookup yields CDR1 SGHAT and CDR2 FQNNGV.

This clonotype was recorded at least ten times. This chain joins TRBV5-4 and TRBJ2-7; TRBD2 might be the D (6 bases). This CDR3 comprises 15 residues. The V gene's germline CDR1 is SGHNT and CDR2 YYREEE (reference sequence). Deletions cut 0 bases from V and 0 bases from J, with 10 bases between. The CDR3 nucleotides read TGTGCCAGCAGCTTGGAGGCGGGGTCCTCCTACGAGCAGTACTTC. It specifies CASSLEAGSSYEQYF.

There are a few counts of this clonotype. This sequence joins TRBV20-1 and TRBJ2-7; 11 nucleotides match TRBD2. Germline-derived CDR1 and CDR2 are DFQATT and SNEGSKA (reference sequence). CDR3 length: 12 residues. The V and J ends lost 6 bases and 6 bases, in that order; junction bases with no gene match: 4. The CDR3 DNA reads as TGCAGTGCCGGGACTAGCGGCTTCGAGCAGTACTTC. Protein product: CSAGTSGFEQYF.

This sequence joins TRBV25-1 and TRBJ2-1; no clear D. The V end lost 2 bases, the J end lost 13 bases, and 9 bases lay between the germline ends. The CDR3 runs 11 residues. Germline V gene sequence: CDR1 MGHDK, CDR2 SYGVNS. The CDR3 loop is CASSEMSTQFF. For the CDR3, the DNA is TGTGCCAGCAGTGAAATGTCTACCCAGTTCTTC.

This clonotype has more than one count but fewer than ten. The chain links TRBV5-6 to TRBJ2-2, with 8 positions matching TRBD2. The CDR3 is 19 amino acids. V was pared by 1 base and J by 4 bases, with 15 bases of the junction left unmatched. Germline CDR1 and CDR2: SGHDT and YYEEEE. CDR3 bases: TGTGCCAGCAGCTTGTGGCAGTTCGGGGGGGTGGTCGCCACCGGGGAGCTGTTTTTT. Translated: CASSLWQFGGVVATGELFF. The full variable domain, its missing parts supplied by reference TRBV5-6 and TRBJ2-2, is DAGVTQSPTHLIKTRGQQVTLRCSPKSGHDTVSWYQQALGQGPQFIFQYYEEEERQRGNFPDRFSGHQFPNYSSELNVNALLLGDSALYLCASSLWQFGGVVATGELFFGEGSRLTVL.

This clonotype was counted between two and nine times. The CDR3 sequence is CASSFRGAPEAFF. The CDR3 DNA sequence: TGTGCCAGCAGCTTTCGGGGAGCCCCTGAAGCTTTCTTT. The rearrangement uses TRBV7-9 and TRBJ1-1; D not certain. V lost 3 bases to trimming and J lost 6 bases, with 11 bases between them. From germline, CDR1 is SEHNR and CDR2 FQNEAQ (reference sequence). This CDR3 spans 13 amino acids.

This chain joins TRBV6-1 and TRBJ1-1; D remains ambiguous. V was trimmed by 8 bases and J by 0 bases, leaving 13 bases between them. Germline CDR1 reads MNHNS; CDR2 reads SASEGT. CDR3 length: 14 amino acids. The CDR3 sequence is CASGKGRMNTEAFF. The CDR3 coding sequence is TGTGCCAGCGGAAAGGGAAGGATGAACACTGAAGCTTTCTTT.

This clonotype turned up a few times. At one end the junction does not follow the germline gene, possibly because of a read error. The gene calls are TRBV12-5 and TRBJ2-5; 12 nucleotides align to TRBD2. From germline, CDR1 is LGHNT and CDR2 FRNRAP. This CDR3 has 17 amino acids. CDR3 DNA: TGTGCTAGTGGTCAACTAGCGGGGGGAATAAATGAAGAGAGCCAGTACTTC. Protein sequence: CASGQLAGGINEESQYF.

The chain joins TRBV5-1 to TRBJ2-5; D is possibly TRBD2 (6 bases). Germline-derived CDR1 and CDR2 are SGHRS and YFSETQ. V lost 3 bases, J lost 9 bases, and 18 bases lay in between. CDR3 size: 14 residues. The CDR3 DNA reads TGCGCCAGCAGCTCCGGGGACTCGGCGGTTGCCCAGTACTTC. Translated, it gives CASSSGDSAVAQYF.

The CDR3 nucleotides read TGTGCCAGCAGTGGAGGGGGTTACGAGCAGTACGTC. This codes for CASSGGGYEQYV. The chain recombines TRBV2 with TRBJ2-7; D might be TRBD1 (6 bases). The length of the CDR3 is 12 residues. Trimming stripped 4 bases from V and 4 bases from J, with 8 bases between. Germline CDR1 reads SNHLY; CDR2 reads FYNNEI.

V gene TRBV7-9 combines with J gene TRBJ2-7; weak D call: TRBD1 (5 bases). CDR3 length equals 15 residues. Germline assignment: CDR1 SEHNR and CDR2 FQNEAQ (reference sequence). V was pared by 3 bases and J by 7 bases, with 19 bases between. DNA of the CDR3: TGTGCCAGCAGCTTCCCAGCAGGGCCCTCTAGGGAGCAGTACTTC. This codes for CASSFPAGPSREQYF.

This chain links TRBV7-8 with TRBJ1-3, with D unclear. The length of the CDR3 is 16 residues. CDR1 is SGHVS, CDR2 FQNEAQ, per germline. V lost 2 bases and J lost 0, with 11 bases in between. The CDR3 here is CASSLFLGSSGNTIYF. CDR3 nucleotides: TGTGCCAGCAGCTTATTTCTCGGATCCTCTGGAAACACCATATATTTT.

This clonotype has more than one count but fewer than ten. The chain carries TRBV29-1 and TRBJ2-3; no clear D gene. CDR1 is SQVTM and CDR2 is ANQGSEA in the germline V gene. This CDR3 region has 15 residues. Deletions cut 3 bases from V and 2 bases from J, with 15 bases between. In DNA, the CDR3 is TGCAGCGTTGATGGTATAGGACCTTACACAGATACGCAGTATTTT. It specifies CSVDGIGPYTDTQYF.

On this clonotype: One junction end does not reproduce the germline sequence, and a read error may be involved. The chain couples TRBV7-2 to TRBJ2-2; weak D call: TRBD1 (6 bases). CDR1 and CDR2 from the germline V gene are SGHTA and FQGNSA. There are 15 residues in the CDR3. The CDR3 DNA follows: TGTGCCTGCAGACTATTAGGGACAAACACCGGGGAGCTGTTTTTT. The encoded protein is CACRLLGTNTGELFF.

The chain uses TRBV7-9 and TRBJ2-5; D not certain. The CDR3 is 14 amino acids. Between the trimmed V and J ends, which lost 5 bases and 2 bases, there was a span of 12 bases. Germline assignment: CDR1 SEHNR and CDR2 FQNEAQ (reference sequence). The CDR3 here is CASSGPVVQETQYF. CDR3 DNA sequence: TGTGCCAGCAGCGGCCCGGTAGTTCAAGAGACCCAGTACTTC.

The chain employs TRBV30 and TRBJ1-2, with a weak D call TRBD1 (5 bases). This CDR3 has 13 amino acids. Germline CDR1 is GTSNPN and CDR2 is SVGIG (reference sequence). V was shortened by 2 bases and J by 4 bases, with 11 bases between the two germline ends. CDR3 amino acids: CAWSRGSLYGYTF. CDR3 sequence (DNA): TGTGCCTGGAGTAGGGGCAGCCTCTATGGCTACACCTTC. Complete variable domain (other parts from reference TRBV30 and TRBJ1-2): SQTIHQWPATLVQPVGSPLSLECTVEGTSNPNLYWYRQAAGRGLQLLFYSVGIGQISSEVPQNLSASRPQDRQFILSSKKLLLSDSGFYLCAWSRGSLYGYTFGSGTRLTVV.